The present TCR beta chain was sequenced within a study of blood T cells in healthy people across ages. CDR1 is SGHTA and CDR2 is FQGNSA in the germline V gene. This CDR3 has 15 amino acids. The ends lost 3 bases at V and 1 base at J; junction bases unmatched: 1. This clonotype was picked up many times. Its matching antigen is unknown. Study-wide points: More naive CD4+ cells and higher diversity marked long-lived donors relative to aged donors.

Through a sample-barcoded 5' primer and a J-beta primer mix, a second PCR was run for 7 to 11 cycles. TCRdb called the 5' RACE reads again in MiXCR, with one record for every CDR3 protein. The table lists 650,000 to 900,000 distinct CDR3 sequences, 62% of them singletons. Sequenced: blood. The clonotype originates from a man aged 25-40 years in good health. The chain is built from TRBV7-2 and TRBJ2-2; 8 bases align to TRBD1. CDR3 loop: CASSFGQGNTGELFF. The CDR3 bases are TGTGCCAGCAGCTTTGGACAGGGGAACACCGGGGAGCTGTTTTTT.